The sequence of this T cell receptor beta chain was determined in a study of shared clonotypes between healthy human individuals. Germline CDR1 ENHRY, CDR2 SYGVKD. The CDR3 totals 17 residues. The germline V and J ends were trimmed by 0 bases and 0 bases, with 12 bases remaining between them. Clones were sequenced by immunoSEQ multiplex PCR, and TCRdb holds only the in-frame ones, with some missing. The top ten clones hold roughly 1.5% of a sample with approximately 940,000 clones, approximately 80% of them seen once. The receptor was derived from a man in his late teens or twenties in good health. The chain joins TRBV10-3 to TRBJ2-1; D is ambiguous. The sample consisted of memory CD4+ T cells sorted from blood. As to subset: CD45RA-negative fraction. CDR3 loop: CAISESPGGSSYNEQFF. DNA of the CDR3: TGTGCCATCAGTGAGTCGCCGGGCGGAAGCTCCTACAATGAGCAGTTCTTC.